This T cell receptor (beta chain) was recovered during a study of PD-1 blockade in classical Hodgkin lymphoma. Time point of the sample: cycle 4 day 1 (C4D1), after about 6 weeks of nivolumab. Relapses following autologous stem cell transplantation were seen in all patients, with brentuximab vedotin exposure varying. Overall study findings and caveats: Reports indicated that newly diagnosed patients had lower baseline TCR diversity than healthy donors did.

As concerns this clone: The antigen is unknown.

V was shortened by 1 base and J by 9 bases, with 16 bases between the two germline ends. The CDR3 extends over 15 amino acids. From germline, CDR1 is SGHVS and CDR2 FQNEAQ. Assay used: immunoSEQ multiplex PCR; TCRdb lists only in-frame clones, some missing. This table has under 25,000 clones, roughly 86% appearing once. The sequence was collected from a human donor with classical Hodgkin lymphoma. The V and J genes are TRBV7-8 and TRBJ2-1; D not resolved. This specimen consisted of peripheral blood mononuclear cells (PBMCs), obtained before the fourth cycle of nivolumab. The chain's CDR3 is CASSLVLERYSEQFF. The CDR3 DNA follows: TGTGCCAGCAGCTTAGTTCTAGAGCGTTATAGTGAGCAGTTCTTC.